Below are 20 T cell receptor beta chains sequenced from a single sample in a study of Graves' ophthalmopathy and Graves' hyperthyroidism. The sequenced template was RNA, covering the TCR beta CDR3 region. Amplification began with first-round RT-PCR using HTBI primers, then second-round multiplex PCR was performed. TCRdb passed the multiplex PCR reads through MiXCR, listing each CDR3 protein once. This sample has hundreds of thousands of distinct CDR3 sequences; 22% occur once, and the top ten carry approximately 7%. Sequencing was carried out using peripheral blood. The receptors derive from a woman younger than 30 with stable Graves' hyperthyroidism. Some clones in this sample may be carry-over from other donors' samples.

The sample holds many counts of this clonotype. J is TRBJ2-5 and V is TRBV28; possible D gene TRBD1, 6 bases. This CDR3 region has 14 residues. Trimming took 7 bases from V and 4 from J, leaving 16 bases between them. The germline CDR1 and CDR2 sequences are MDHEN and SYDVKM. CDR3 in DNA: TGTGCCAGCACTCGTCCAGGGGTTGGAGAGACCCAGTACTTC. Translation gives CASTRPGVGETQYF.

The chain uses TRBV6-1 and TRBJ1-5; D might be TRBD1 (6 bases). The CDR3 length is 16 residues. V was pared by 1 base and J by 6 bases, with 16 bases between. In germline, CDR1 is MNHNS, CDR2 SASEGT. The CDR3, as DNA: TGTGCCAGCAGTGAAGGGGTGGGGGGCTCGAGTCAGCCCCAGCATTTT. Translating it yields CASSEGVGGSSQPQHF.

This clonotype came up many times. The chain employs TRBV27 and TRBJ2-7, with D perhaps TRBD1 (5 bases). V shed 0 bases and J shed 0 bases, with 15 bases lying between them. The CDR3 sequence is 17 residues long. Germline values: CDR1 MNHEY, CDR2 SMNVEV (reference sequence). The CDR3 protein is CASSLSLPRGSSYEQYF. CDR3 DNA sequence: TGTGCCAGCAGTTTATCCCTCCCAAGGGGAAGCTCCTACGAGCAGTACTTC.

The chain uses TRBV2 and TRBJ1-1; tentatively, D is TRBD1 (6 bases). Per the germline V gene, CDR1 is SNHLY and CDR2 is FYNNEI. Trimming took off 7 bases at V and 4 bases at J, with 16 bases between the two ends. The CDR3 runs 14 residues. CDR3 bases: TGTGCCAGCACTCTGCGGGGGGGGCGCACTGAAGCTTTCTTT. It translates to CASTLRGGRTEAFF.

The chain recombines TRBV24-1 with TRBJ2-5, with D possibly being TRBD1 (5 bases). Trimming took 2 bases from V and 5 from J, leaving 14 bases between them. The germline V gene has CDR1 KGHDR and CDR2 SFDVKD. The CDR3 sequence is 15 residues long. CDR3 bases: TGTGCCACCAGTGATTCCCCTCAGGGTTTGGAGACCCAGTACTTC. Amino acids: CATSDSPQGLETQYF.

This clonotype was found many times. The J gene is TRBJ1-1, the V gene TRBV20-1, with D unresolved. The CDR3 extends over 16 amino acids. V was cut by 0 bases and J by 0 bases, with 14 bases left in between. The germline CDR1 and CDR2 sequences are DFQATT and SNEGSKA (reference sequence). The CDR3 spells CSARDRTRTMNTEAFF. CDR3 in DNA: TGCAGTGCTAGAGATCGAACTAGGACTATGAACACTGAAGCTTTCTTT.

There are many counts of this clonotype. The V gene is TRBV12-3 or TRBV12-4, the J gene TRBJ1-2; 7 nucleotides match TRBD1. Losses at the gene ends were 5 bases for V and 3 bases for J; bases not matched to a gene: 6. The CDR3 length is 14 residues. CDR3: CASSQSTGDYGYTF. Here the CDR3 DNA reads TGTGCCAGCAGTCAAAGTACAGGGGACTATGGCTACACCTTC.

This clonotype was observed many times. V and J are TRBV12-3 or TRBV12-4 and TRBJ1-2, with no clear D. V lost 0 bases to trimming and J lost 7 bases, with 6 bases between them. The CDR3 consists of 12 residues. CDR3 loop: CASSLALPGYTF. The CDR3 DNA sequence: TGTGCCAGCAGTTTAGCACTCCCTGGCTACACCTTC.

This clonotype has only a few counts. V and J are TRBV9 and TRBJ1-2; TRBD1 might be the D (6 bases). With 0 bases removed from V and 4 bases from J, the gap between germline ends came to 16 bases. The CDR3 spans 16 residues. Germline lookup yields CDR1 SGDLS and CDR2 YYNGEE. CDR3 DNA sequence: TGTGCCAGCAGCGTAGCTGGGGCAGGGGACATCTATGGCTACACCTTC. Amino acid sequence: CASSVAGAGDIYGYTF. Full variable domain (remainder filled in from reference TRBV9 and TRBJ1-2): DSGVTQTPKHLITATGQRVTLRCSPRSGDLSVYWYQQSLDQGLQFLIQYYNGEERAKGNILERFSAQQFPDLHSELNLSSLELGDSALYFCASSVAGAGDIYGYTFGSGTRLTVV.

The chain joins TRBV28 to TRBJ2-2; D may be TRBD1 (6 bases). Germline assignment: CDR1 MDHEN and CDR2 SYDVKM. This CDR3 region has 15 residues. Between the trimmed V and J ends, which lost 6 bases and 4 bases, there was a span of 15 bases. In DNA, the CDR3 is TGTGCCAGCAGGTTACAGGGCGGTAGCACCGGGGAGCTGTTTTTT. Its translation: CASRLQGGSTGELFF.

In this sample, this clonotype turned up many times. The chain combines TRBV2 with TRBJ2-7; D remains unclear. The V and J ends lost 7 bases and 3 bases respectively, with 10 bases between them. Per germline, CDR1 SNHLY and CDR2 FYNNEI. CDR3 length: 12 amino acids. CDR3 coding DNA: TGTGCCAGCAAGTGGATCAACTACGAGCAGTACTTC. As protein: CASKWINYEQYF.

This clonotype was detected many times. The chain recombines TRBV5-1 with TRBJ1-1, with D uncertain. Looked up from germline, CDR1 is SGHRS and CDR2 is YFSETQ. The CDR3 has 16 amino acids. Trimming cost V 0 bases and J 0 bases, with 12 bases left between them. In DNA form, the CDR3 reads TGCGCCAGCAGCTTGGTGTCAGGTTCTATGAACACTGAAGCTTTCTTT. Amino acids: CASSLVSGSMNTEAFF. Full variable domain (rest looked up from reference TRBV5-1 and TRBJ1-1): KAGVTQTPRYLIKTRGQQVTLSCSPISGHRSVSWYQQTPGQGLQFLFEYFSETQRNKGNFPGRFSGRQFSNSRSEMNVSTLELGDSALYLCASSLVSGSMNTEAFFGQGTRLTVV.

This clonotype was found a few times. One base away lies a much larger clone, so this may be a sequencing read error. The chain has TRBV6-1 and TRBJ2-5; the D call may be TRBD1 or TRBD2 (5 bases each). The CDR3 contains 12 residues. Looked up from germline, CDR1 is MNHNS and CDR2 is SASEGT. The CDR3 DNA reads as TGTGCCAGCAGGAGGGGATCGGAGACCAAGTACTTC. It encodes CASRRGSETKYF.

The chain links TRBV6-5 to TRBJ2-4; TRBD2 aligns across 8 bases. The CDR3 consists of 16 residues. Germline trimming cut 8 bases from V and 1 base from J; bases unmatched to any gene: 10. Looked up from germline, CDR1 is MNHEY and CDR2 is SVGAGI. CDR3 coding DNA: TGTGCCAGCGTTCTAGCGGGTGGTACGGCCAAAAACATTCAGTACTTC. The encoded protein is CASVLAGGTAKNIQYF.

This clonotype has a count of ten or more. This chain links TRBV9 with TRBJ2-7; maybe TRBD1 (5 bases). The germline V gene encodes CDR1 SGDLS and CDR2 YYNGEE. CDR3 length: 15 amino acids. The V end lost 2 bases, the J end lost 3 bases, and 15 bases lay between the germline ends. CDR3 in DNA: TGTGCCAGCAGCGTTGACAGTTTGGCAGGCTACGAGCAGTACTTC. Translation: CASSVDSLAGYEQYF. Complete variable domain (other parts from reference TRBV9 and TRBJ2-7): DSGVTQTPKHLITATGQRVTLRCSPRSGDLSVYWYQQSLDQGLQFLIQYYNGEERAKGNILERFSAQQFPDLHSELNLSSLELGDSALYFCASSVDSLAGYEQYFGPGTRLTVT.

The chain uses TRBV30 and TRBJ2-5, with 7 bases that match TRBD2. CDR3 size: 15 residues. Germline V gene lookup returns CDR1 GTSNPN and CDR2 SVGIG (reference sequence). V lost 0 bases to trimming and J lost 5 bases; unmatched junction nucleotides: 9. The chain's CDR3 is CAWSVLAGVGETQYF. The CDR3 coding sequence is TGTGCCTGGAGTGTGCTGGCGGGAGTGGGTGAGACCCAGTACTTC.

This clonotype occurred many times. This chain connects TRBV12-3 or TRBV12-4 to TRBJ1-1; D unclear. The CDR3 has 13 amino acids. Trimming removed 10 bases from V and 3 bases from J, with 15 bases in between. The chain's CDR3 is CATLLGLDTEAFF. CDR3 sequence (DNA): TGTGCCACCCTTCTGGGTCTAGACACTGAAGCTTTCTTT.

Many counts were recorded for this clonotype. The chain employs TRBV5-8 and TRBJ1-5; D possibly corresponds to TRBD1 (5 bases). V was cut by 1 base and J by 7 bases, with 15 bases left in between. CDR1 and CDR2 (germline): SGHTS, YDEGEE. The CDR3 runs 15 residues. The DNA for the CDR3 is TGTGCCAGCAGCTTGTTAGGGGATTGGGAACAGCCCCAGCATTTT. Protein sequence: CASSLLGDWEQPQHF.

This clonotype has only a few counts. The V and J genes are TRBV6-2 or TRBV6-3 and TRBJ1-1; no reliable D call. The CDR3 is 13 amino acids. CDR1 MNHEY and CDR2 SVGEGT come from the germline V gene. With 6 bases removed from V and 3 bases from J, the gap between germline ends came to 11 bases. The CDR3 sequence is CASSSWGDTEAFF. CDR3 nucleotide sequence: TGTGCCAGCAGCTCCTGGGGTGACACTGAAGCTTTCTTT.

This chain connects TRBV5-1 to TRBJ2-7; 7 bases agree with TRBD1. In germline, CDR1 is SGHRS, CDR2 YFSETQ. CDR3 length: 15 amino acids. V dropped 0 bases and J dropped 6; count of bases not matched to a gene: 9. This chain's CDR3 is CASSLVTTGAGEQYF. As DNA, the CDR3 is TGCGCCAGCAGCTTGGTAACTACAGGGGCCGGCGAGCAGTACTTC.